This T cell receptor (beta chain) was captured in a study of cytomegalovirus exposure and HLA in healthy donors. Germline trimming cut 4 bases from V and 1 base from J; bases unmatched to any gene: 4. This CDR3 spans 15 amino acids. Per germline, CDR1 SGHNT and CDR2 YYREEE (reference sequence). PCR was performed using 60 Vbeta and 13 Jbeta primers. TCRdb's table, derived via immunoSEQ multiplex PCR, lists solely in-frame clones and lacks some. The table has more than 100,000 clones, 50% to 75% seen once; the top ten hold approximately 8.5%. Sequencing used PBMCs. This receptor was obtained from a woman aged 35 to 49 in good health and CMV-seropositive. The J gene is TRBJ1-1, the V gene TRBV5-4; 10 bases are shared with TRBD1. CDR3: CASSTDRGPNTEAFF. DNA for the CDR3: TGTGCCAGCAGCACTGACAGGGGGCCGAACACTGAAGCTTTCTTT.